These T cell receptor beta chains were read from a single sample in a study of blood T cell repertoires in COVID-19. Some clones are missing from TCRdb's copy, which holds only in-frame ones; the method was immunoSEQ multiplex PCR. The sample lists approximately 140,000 clones, 80% to 90% occurring once. What was sequenced was peripheral blood. All receptors come from a man in his sixties or seventies with acute or convalescent COVID-19. The CDR3 runs from the conserved cysteine through the conserved F or W. D genes are given only for firm matches. Size tells how often a clone was seen (once, few, many) or the class of an expanded clone, and some rows leave it out.

TGTGCCAGCAGTCCAACGGGCCGTGCGGGCTATGGCTACACCTTC	CASSPTGRAGYGYTF	TRBV6-5	-	TRBJ1-2	few
TGTGCCAGTAGTATGGGACTGCACTCTGGAAACACCATATATTTT	CASSMGLHSGNTIYF	TRBV19	-	TRBJ1-3	-
TGTGCCACCCCGCGGGGGAATTCTGGGGCCAACGTCCTGACTTTC	CATPRGNSGANVLTF	TRBV6-6	TRBD2	TRBJ2-6	-
TGTGCTAGCAGCCCGCGGGACAGGGTCCAAGAGACCCAGTACTTC	CASSPRDRVQETQYF	TRBV7-7	TRBD1	TRBJ2-5	-
TGCAGCGTTGACCCCACTAGCGGGAGTACGGATACGCAGTATTTT	CSVDPTSGSTDTQYF	TRBV29-1	TRBD2	TRBJ2-3	-
TGTGCCAGCAGCCTGGGGACAGGGAGAGCGTCACCCCTCCACTTT	CASSLGTGRASPLHF	TRBV7-8	TRBD1	TRBJ1-6	-
TGTGCCAGCAGCCCAGGCTCCACCGAAGATACGCAGTATTTT	CASSPGSTEDTQYF	TRBV9	-	TRBJ2-3	-
TGTGCCAGCAGTTTTTCACAGGGAACTAATGAAAAACTGTTTTTT	CASSFSQGTNEKLFF	TRBV27	-	TRBJ1-4	-
TGTGCCAGTAGTATTGTGACAGCCGACAATCAGCCCCAGCATTTT	CASSIVTADNQPQHF	TRBV19	-	TRBJ1-5	-
TGTGCCAGCAGTAGGCTAGCGGCGTTCATATCCTCCTACGAGCAGTACTTC	CASSRLAAFISSYEQYF	TRBV6-2/TRBV6-3	TRBD2	TRBJ2-7	-
TGTGCCAGTAGCCTTGGGACAGGGGATGGAAACACCATATATTTT	CASSLGTGDGNTIYF	TRBV19	TRBD1	TRBJ1-3	-
TGTGCCAGCTGCATAGCGGGAGGTTACAATGAGCAGTTCTTC	CASCIAGGYNEQFF	TRBV25-1	TRBD2	TRBJ2-1	-
TGTGCCATCAGTGAGTCGTCTAGCGGGAGGGAACGCTCCTACGAGCAGTACTTC	CAISESSSGRERSYEQYF	TRBV10-3	TRBD2	TRBJ2-7	-
TGTGCCAGCACCCCCCGGACAGGGACCAATGAGCAGTTCTTC	CASTPRTGTNEQFF	TRBV21-1	-	TRBJ2-1	-
TGTGCCAGCAGTCCTTCTAGCGTCAATGAGCAGTTCTTC	CASSPSSVNEQFF	TRBV7-2	-	TRBJ2-1	-
TGTGCCAGCAGTTTATCAGGGGCGAACACTGAAGCTTTCTTT	CASSLSGANTEAFF	TRBV28	-	TRBJ1-1	few
TGCAGCGTTGCGGAGACAGGGGAGACCGGGGAGCTGTTTTTT	CSVAETGETGELFF	TRBV29-1	TRBD1	TRBJ2-2	-
TGTGCCAGCAGTAAAGCACAGCTACAAGAGACCCAGTACTTC	CASSKAQLQETQYF	TRBV6-2/TRBV6-3	-	TRBJ2-5	-
TGTGCCAGCAGCCAACAACCCGGGGTGAACACTGAAGCTTTCTTT	CASSQQPGVNTEAFF	TRBV3-1/TRBV3-2	-	TRBJ1-1	-
TGTGCCAGCAGTTTGGGGGCATCAGATACGCAGTATTTT	CASSLGASDTQYF	TRBV28	-	TRBJ2-3	-
TGTGCCATCACCACAGGGAGCAATCAGCCCCAGCATTTT	CAITTGSNQPQHF	TRBV10-3	-	TRBJ1-5	-
TGTGCCAGCAGACCCCGAGGGACTCAGTATACGCAGTATTTT	CASRPRGTQYTQYF	TRBV27	-	TRBJ2-3	-